The following is a TCR beta chain sequence with its context. The clone's antigen remains unknown. No base quality information exists; no much larger clone differs at one position. This record belongs to a study of OX40 agonist ivuxolimab in advanced cancers. Some background on the complete study: Ivuxolimab was a fully human IgG2 agonistic monoclonal antibody targeting the costimulatory receptor OX40 (CD134). Patients were allowed to have had prior anti-PD-1, anti-PD-L1 or anti-CTLA-4 therapy, and 40% to 45% of the dose-escalation patients had previously received checkpoint inhibitors. The paper describes the monotherapy dose-escalation part (N ≈ 52 patients) of the phase I trial of ivuxolimab. In the dose-escalation cohort, 82.7% of patients were male, and the mean age was approximately 60 years, with a range of about 23 to 90. Among the 50 to 55 dose-escalation patients, 19 had hepatocellular carcinoma, 15 or so melanoma, 9 renal cell carcinoma and 9 head and neck cancer. Intravenous ivuxolimab was administered to patients every 2 weeks at six dose levels: 0.01, 0.1, 0.3, 1.5, 3 and 10 mg/kg. Partial responses were achieved by three dose-escalation patients, of whom one had hepatocellular carcinoma and two had cutaneous melanoma. Peripheral TCRbeta sequencing aimed to test whether ivuxolimab altered TCR sequence diversity and caused clonal T-cell expansion.

For sequencing of the TCRbeta CDR3 region, genomic DNA was extracted from the sorted cells. TCRbeta CDR3 regions were sequenced using the immunoSEQ Assay. TCRdb mirrors the immuneACCESS table, restricted to in-frame sequences. Some clones are absent from its copies; in checked studies, under half trace to an unresolved V gene, and the reason for the others is unknown. The sample table records some 45,000 clones; roughly 90% of these occur just once. The top ten clones comprise roughly a sixth of the sample. Study-wide conclusions, independent of this receptor: The antigen specificity of the clonally expanded peripheral T cells was not determined. After ivuxolimab, CD8+ T cells had more expanded clones than CD4+ T cells on average. Low levels of normalized T-cell clonal expansion were also shown by some nonresponding patients. At doses of 0.1 to 3.0 mg/kg, clonal expansion of both CD4+ and CD8+ blood T cells was observed from baseline to week 6. In the 0.1-3.0 mg/kg groups, partial responders were among the patients with the lowest normalized peripheral clonal expansion, particularly in CD8+ T cells.

The trial excluded patients who had a history of autoimmune disease or who were on systemic immunosuppression. Peripheral blood for TCR sequencing was collected from all dose cohorts at baseline, on cycle 4 day 1, and on cycle 7 day 1. The samples were drawn from a first-in-human, open-label, multicenter phase I dose-escalation trial of ivuxolimab. The trial enrolled adults with locally advanced or metastatic head and neck squamous cell, hepatocellular, melanoma or renal cell carcinoma. Before TCR sequencing, CD4+ T cells and CD8+ T cells from peripheral blood were sorted into separate populations. The sequencing used CD4+ or CD8+ T cells sorted from blood, collected in a trial of the OX40 agonist ivuxolimab. The receptor was derived from an adult with an advanced solid tumor such as melanoma, head and neck, liver or kidney cancer.

The CDR3 region has the sequence CSVEDKGNTDTQYF. The DNA is as follows: TGCAGCGTTGAAGATAAAGGGAACACAGATACGCAGTATTTT. The chain links TRBV29-1 with TRBJ2-3; the D gene remains uncertain. For CDR1 and CDR2, the germline V gene lists SQVTM and ANQGSEA. At the junction V is shortened by 0 bases and J by 2 bases, with 9 bases in between. The CDR3 runs 14 amino acids, cysteine and phenylalanine included. Only the CDR3 DNA stays, 42 bases, in frame from base 1.